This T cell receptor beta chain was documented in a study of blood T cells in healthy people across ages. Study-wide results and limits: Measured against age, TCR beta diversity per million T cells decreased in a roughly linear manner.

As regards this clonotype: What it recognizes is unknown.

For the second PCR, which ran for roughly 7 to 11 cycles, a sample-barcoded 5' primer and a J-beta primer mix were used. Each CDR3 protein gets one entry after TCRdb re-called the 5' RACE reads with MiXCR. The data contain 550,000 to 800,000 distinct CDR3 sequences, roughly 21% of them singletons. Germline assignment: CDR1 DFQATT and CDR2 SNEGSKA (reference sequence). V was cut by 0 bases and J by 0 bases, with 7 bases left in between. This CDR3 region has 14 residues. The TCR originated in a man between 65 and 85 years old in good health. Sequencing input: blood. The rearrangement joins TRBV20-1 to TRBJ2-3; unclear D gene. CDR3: CSARDVRSTDTQYF. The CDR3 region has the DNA TGCAGTGCTAGAGACGTTCGTAGCACAGATACGCAGTATTTT.